These 30 T cell receptor beta chains came from one sample sequenced in a study of T cells in Graves' hyperthyroidism and ophthalmopathy. Amplification of TCR beta CDR3 regions was performed using RNA transcripts as template. Primed by the HTBI set, a first-round RT-PCR was run on the TCR CDR3. One entry per CDR3 protein results from TCRdb running MiXCR on the multiplex PCR reads. The sample consists of about 350,000 distinct CDR3 sequences, approximately 15% of them appearing once. Sequencing input: blood. Receptors were obtained from a woman in her thirties with Graves' hyperthyroidism.

This clonotype was picked up a small number of times. The chain employs TRBV19 and TRBJ1-4; D is undetermined. The CDR3 has 13 amino acids. The germline CDR1 and CDR2 sequences are LNHDA and SQIVND (reference sequence). With 3 bases removed from V and 12 bases from J, the gap between germline ends came to 14 bases. Here the CDR3 reads CASSIVSAEQLFF. CDR3 sequence (DNA): TGTGCCAGTAGTATCGTATCCGCGGAACAACTGTTTTTT.

This rearrangement joins TRBV29-1 to TRBJ2-1, with TRBD1 identical over 8 bases. This CDR3 region has 12 residues. V lost 7 bases, J lost 8 bases, and 7 bases stayed unmatched. The germline V gene encodes CDR1 SQVTM and CDR2 ANQGSEA. The CDR3 reads CSAQDRADEQFF. CDR3 DNA sequence: TGCAGCGCTCAGGACAGGGCTGATGAGCAGTTCTTC.

This clonotype was counted a few times. The rearrangement uses TRBV18 and TRBJ2-3, with 7 bases identical to TRBD2. V lost 3 bases to trimming and J lost 4 bases; unmatched junction nucleotides: 7. The CDR3 extends over 15 amino acids. CDR1 KGHSH and CDR2 LQKENI come from the germline V gene. CDR3 nucleotide sequence: TGTGCCAGCTCACCCCAGGGAGGGAAGGCAGATACGCAGTATTTT. Residues: CASSPQGGKADTQYF.

This clonotype was seen at least ten times. The CDR3 reads CASSRPGTGSPLHF. For the CDR3, the DNA is TGTGCCAGCAGCCGGCCCGGGACAGGTTCACCCCTCCACTTT. The chain uses TRBV27 and TRBJ1-6; 8 bases match TRBD1. The V and J ends lost 6 bases and 9 bases, in that order; junction bases with no gene match: 7. The CDR3 runs 14 residues. Germline assignment: CDR1 MNHEY and CDR2 SMNVEV (reference sequence).

The table lists this clonotype with many counts. The chain joins TRBV7-8 to TRBJ2-2; 10 bases map to TRBD1. The length of the CDR3 is 15 residues. J lost 5 bases, V lost 5 bases, and 5 bases had no gene match. Germline CDR1 and CDR2: SGHVS and FQNEAQ. The CDR3 region has the DNA TGTGCCAGCAGCCTCCGGGACAGGGGAACCGGGGAGCTGTTTTTT. Amino acid sequence: CASSLRDRGTGELFF.

This clonotype occurred a few times. The J gene is TRBJ1-1, the V gene TRBV6-1; TRBD1 matches 11 bases. Trimming removed 4 bases from V and 4 bases from J; junction bases left unmatched: 2. The CDR3 spans 14 residues. CDR1 and CDR2 from the germline V gene are MNHNS and SASEGT. The CDR3 reads CASSADRGRTEAFF. CDR3 DNA: TGTGCCAGCAGTGCGGACAGGGGGCGCACTGAAGCTTTCTTT.

This clonotype was observed many times. V usage is TRBV7-2 and J usage is TRBJ1-1; unclear D gene. Per germline, CDR1 SGHTA and CDR2 FQGNSA. Trimming pared 7 bases from V and 0 bases from J, leaving 15 bases between. The CDR3 runs 15 residues. Here the CDR3 reads CASTNLGRVNTEAFF. CDR3 nucleotides: TGTGCCAGCACCAACCTCGGGAGGGTGAACACTGAAGCTTTCTTT.

This clonotype showed up many times. At one of its ends the junction is not consistent with the germline gene, which may arise from a read error. The chain uses TRBV12-3 or TRBV12-4 and TRBJ2-5, with 8 bases fitting TRBD2. This CDR3 region has 16 residues. The CDR3 sequence is CASSLVLGTSQETQYF. The DNA for the CDR3 is TGTGCCAGCAGCTTAGTCCTTGGGACTAGCCAAGAGACCCAGTACTTC.

This chain joins TRBV5-4 and TRBJ2-1, with TRBD2 identical over 10 bases. Germline loops: CDR1 SGHNT, CDR2 YYREEE (reference sequence). The length of the CDR3 is 13 residues. Trimming removed 4 bases from V and 13 bases from J; junction bases left unmatched: 8. The CDR3 sequence: CASSTSGRAKQFF. The DNA of the CDR3 is TGTGCCAGCAGCACCAGCGGGAGGGCCAAACAGTTCTTC. Combining the CDR3 with reference TRBV5-4 and TRBJ2-1 gives the whole variable domain ETGVTQSPTHLIKTRGQQVTLRCSSQSGHNTVSWYQQALGQGPQFIFQYYREEENGRGNFPPRFSGLQFPNYSSELNVNALELDDSALYLCASSTSGRAKQFFGPGTRLTVL.

This clonotype was picked up many times. The CDR3 nucleotides read TGCAGTGCTAAAGGAGCGGGAGTCACAGATACGCAGTATTTT. Protein product: CSAKGAGVTDTQYF. The V and J genes are TRBV20-1 and TRBJ2-3; TRBD2 agrees at 8 bases. The CDR3 is made up of 14 amino acids. In germline, CDR1 is DFQATT, CDR2 SNEGSKA (reference sequence). J was trimmed by 2 bases and V by 4 bases; bases with no gene match: 5.

CDR3 loop: CATSNPYEQYF. CDR3 sequence (DNA): TGTGCCACCAGCAATCCGTACGAGCAGTACTTC. This chain uses TRBV6-1 with TRBJ2-7, with D hard to call. The CDR3 covers 11 residues. Trimming took off 10 bases at V and 4 bases at J, with 11 bases between the two ends. Germline V gene data show CDR1 as MNHNS and CDR2 as SASEGT.

This clonotype was counted between two and nine times. The chain couples TRBV29-1 to TRBJ2-7; tentatively, D is TRBD1 (5 bases). V was pared by 6 bases and J by 4 bases, with 10 bases between. CDR1 and CDR2 (germline): SQVTM, ANQGSEA. This CDR3 contains 11 residues. The chain's CDR3 is CSVHPGYEQYF. CDR3 DNA sequence: TGCAGCGTGCACCCAGGGTACGAGCAGTACTTC.

Ten or more counts support this clonotype. The chain employs TRBV11-2 and TRBJ1-6, with no clear D. CDR1 and CDR2 (germline): SGHAT, FQNNGV. The CDR3 runs to 12 residues. V was cut by 5 bases and J by 11 bases, with 10 bases left in between. CDR3 nucleotide sequence: TGTGCCAGCAGCGTCAGTATCCCACCCCTCCACTTT. It translates to CASSVSIPPLHF.

This clonotype was seen many times. The V and J genes are TRBV6-1 and TRBJ2-2; TRBD2 is a possible D gene (5 bases). This CDR3 has 11 amino acids. V gave up 8 bases and J gave up 5 bases, with 6 bases separating them. Germline V CDR1 and CDR2: MNHNS, SASEGT. In DNA, the CDR3 is TGTGCCAGCGAGGGAACCGGGGAGCTGTTTTTT. Protein sequence: CASEGTGELFF.

This chain connects TRBV3-1 to TRBJ1-5, with D possibly TRBD1 on 5 matching bases. This CDR3 has 15 amino acids. The V end lost 5 bases, the J end lost 3 bases, and 14 bases lay between the germline ends. Germline V gives CDR1 LGHDT, CDR2 YNNKEL (reference sequence). CDR3 sequence reads: CASSEQGGHNQPQHF. The CDR3 DNA reads as TGTGCCAGCAGCGAGCAGGGAGGTCACAATCAGCCCCAGCATTTT.

This clonotype has ten or more counts. The chain combines TRBV18 with TRBJ2-5, with 7 nucleotides matching TRBD1. There are 16 residues in the CDR3. Germline values: CDR1 KGHSH, CDR2 LQKENI. Trimming removed 4 bases from V and 4 bases from J; junction bases left unmatched: 12. The CDR3 DNA reads TGTGCCAGCTCACGAAAAACCAGGGGGATGGGAGAGACCCAGTACTTC. It encodes CASSRKTRGMGETQYF.

This chain links TRBV6-1 with TRBJ2-4; 11 nucleotides line up with TRBD1. This CDR3 comprises 16 residues. V was pared by 5 bases and J by 6 bases, with 9 bases of the junction left unmatched. In germline, CDR1 is MNHNS, CDR2 SASEGT. The DNA for the CDR3 is TGTGCCAGCAGTTCCTTTGATGGGACAGGGGGAAACATTCAGTACTTC. Protein: CASSSFDGTGGNIQYF.

This chain joins TRBV12-3 or TRBV12-4 and TRBJ1-3; D not resolved. Trimming stripped 7 bases from V and 4 bases from J, with 5 bases between. The CDR3 is 11 amino acids. CDR3 DNA: TGTGCCAGCAATAGAGGAAACACCATATATTTT. Translation: CASNRGNTIYF.

This clonotype came up a few times. Here the CDR3 reads CSATGQGFRNTGELFF. In DNA, the CDR3 is TGCAGTGCTACGGGACAGGGGTTTCGGAACACCGGGGAGCTGTTTTTT. V usage is TRBV20-1 and J usage is TRBJ2-2; TRBD1 matches at 10 bases. Unmatched junction bases numbered 6, after V lost 4 bases and J lost 1 base. The CDR3 length is 16 residues. CDR1 and CDR2 (germline): DFQATT, SNEGSKA (reference sequence).

The chain recombines TRBV20-1 with TRBJ2-3, with TRBD2 matching 15 bases. The CDR3 has 19 residues. J lost 0 bases, V lost 6 bases, and 13 bases had no gene match. Per the germline V gene, CDR1 is DFQATT and CDR2 is SNEGSKA (reference sequence). CDR3 region: CSAPRSGLAGGGSTDTQYF. The CDR3 nucleotides are TGCAGTGCCCCACGGTCCGGACTAGCGGGAGGGGGTAGCACAGATACGCAGTATTTT.

This clonotype has just a few counts. Possible read error: a much larger clone is one base away. V usage is TRBV12-3 or TRBV12-4 and J usage is TRBJ1-2, with D hard to call. The CDR3 spans 16 residues. V lost 6 bases and J 7 bases, leaving 24 bases between the germline ends. The CDR3 DNA is TGTGCCAGCAGAACTAGGGCAATAAAGGGTGATCGTGGCTACACCTTC. It specifies CASRTRAIKGDRGYTF.

This clonotype was counted ten times or more. The V call is TRBV28, the J call TRBJ2-3; D ambiguous. Germline V gene lookup returns CDR1 MDHEN and CDR2 SYDVKM. The CDR3 spans 15 residues. The V and J ends lost 6 bases and 2 bases respectively, with 15 bases between them. CDR3 sequence reads: CASSQAPQVTDTQYF. The CDR3 DNA is TGTGCCAGCAGCCAAGCACCCCAGGTCACAGATACGCAGTATTTT.

This clonotype was recorded many times. The chain links TRBV7-2 to TRBJ2-1; 11 nucleotides align to TRBD1. The germline V gene has CDR1 SGHTA and CDR2 FQGNSA. Unmatched junction bases numbered 6, after V lost 2 bases and J lost 9 bases. The CDR3 is 15 amino acids. The CDR3 region is CASSLRPGQGGEQFF. For the CDR3, the DNA is TGTGCCAGCAGCTTAAGACCGGGACAGGGGGGTGAGCAGTTCTTC. The variable domain in full, with the rest retrieved from reference TRBV7-2 and TRBJ2-1, is GAGVSQSPSNKVTEKGKDVELRCDPISGHTALYWYRQSLGQGLEFLIYFQGNSAPDKSGLPSDRFSAERTGGSVSTLTIQRTQQEDSAVYLCASSLRPGQGGEQFFGPGTRLTVL.

There are many counts of this clonotype. The chain joins TRBV28 to TRBJ2-5; 7 nucleotides line up with TRBD1. V lost 5 bases, J lost 7 bases, and 10 bases stayed unmatched. The CDR3 totals 14 residues. In germline, CDR1 is MDHEN, CDR2 SYDVKM. The CDR3 sequence: CASSRLGQRTTQYF. The CDR3 DNA reads as TGTGCCAGCAGTCGCCTGGGACAGCGGACGACCCAGTACTTC.

This clonotype has ten or more counts. The J gene is TRBJ2-3, the V gene TRBV20-1; unclear D gene. The length of the CDR3 is 15 residues. The ends were cut back, 0 bases at V and 0 bases at J, with 10 bases in the middle. Germline V gives CDR1 DFQATT, CDR2 SNEGSKA (reference sequence). CDR3 DNA sequence: TGCAGTGCTAGAGATCTCGGCCGGAGCACAGATACGCAGTATTTT. This sequence encodes CSARDLGRSTDTQYF.

This clonotype was observed a handful of times. The chain employs TRBV29-1 and TRBJ1-1; D remains unclear. The CDR3 loop spans 13 amino acids. V was clipped by 4 bases and J by 6 bases, with 15 bases between them. Germline V gene data show CDR1 as SQVTM and CDR2 as ANQGSEA. The CDR3 nucleotides read TGCAGCGTTGTGAGGGTGAGTGGTTCTGAAGCTTTCTTT. Translating it yields CSVVRVSGSEAFF.

This clonotype was found a few times. The chain links TRBV16 to TRBJ1-2; D not certain. Germline V gene data show CDR1 as KGHSY and CDR2 as FQNENV. The germline V and J ends were trimmed by 4 bases and 6 bases, with 15 bases remaining between them. The CDR3 runs 14 residues. CDR3 amino acids: CASSRSRGMHGYTF. The CDR3 DNA follows: TGTGCCAGCAGCCGCTCGCGGGGTATGCATGGCTACACCTTC.

This chain uses TRBV7-9 with TRBJ1-2, with D hard to call. The CDR3 is made up of 16 amino acids. The germline V gene has CDR1 SEHNR and CDR2 FQNEAQ (reference sequence). Trimming took 6 bases from V and 7 from J, leaving 24 bases between them. CDR3 nucleotide sequence: TGTGCCAGCAGGCGATCCCCCGGGAGGTCAAGGGCTGGCTACACCTTC. Protein sequence: CASRRSPGRSRAGYTF.

Ten or more counts support this clonotype. V gene TRBV6-1 combines with J gene TRBJ1-1, with TRBD1 matching over 7 bases. The CDR3 length is 13 residues. Germline loops: CDR1 MNHNS, CDR2 SASEGT. Trimming took 5 bases from V and 8 from J; bases not matched to a gene: 8. The CDR3, as DNA: TGTGCCAGCAGTTCCGGGACAGAGATAGAAGCTTTCTTT. Its protein is CASSSGTEIEAFF.

This chain uses TRBV18 with TRBJ1-1; D ambiguous. Looked up from germline, CDR1 is KGHSH and CDR2 is LQKENI. V lost 4 bases, J lost 1 base, and 13 bases lay in between. This CDR3 has 15 amino acids. This chain's CDR3 is CASSRHEQQNTEAFF. As DNA, the CDR3 is TGTGCCAGCTCACGACACGAACAGCAGAACACTGAAGCTTTCTTT.